Shown below are 2 T cell receptor beta chains from a single sample sequenced in a study of CD8 T cells in Susac syndrome. RNA amounts of about 0.5 to 1 ug underwent reverse transcription with random hexamers. TCRdb ran MiXCR on the immunoSEQ multiplex PCR reads and lists one entry per CDR3 protein. The repertoire holds around 70,000 distinct CDR3 sequences, with approximately 93% as singletons. Sequenced material: CD8+ T cells from PBMCs. The receptors were sampled from a human donor with multiple sclerosis.

The chain employs TRBV4-1 and TRBJ2-7; the match to TRBD1 covers 7 bases. Germline trimming cut 0 bases from V and 9 bases from J; bases unmatched to any gene: 2. Germline V CDR1 and CDR2: MGHRA, YSYEKL. The CDR3 is 12 residues long. DNA of the CDR3: TGCGCCAGCAGCCAAGACGGGACAGTGCAGTACTTC. Encoded protein: CASSQDGTVQYF.

In its sample, this clonotype is medium-sized. The chain couples TRBV4-3 to TRBJ2-1; 8 nucleotides agree with TRBD2. The CDR3 is made up of 15 amino acids. The V gene's germline CDR1 is LGHNA and CDR2 YSLEER. The V segment lost 0 bases and the J segment 3 bases; nucleotides outside the gene matches: 1. The CDR3 here is CASSQESGGYNEQFF. The DNA for the CDR3 is TGCGCCAGCAGCCAAGAAAGCGGGGGCTACAATGAGCAGTTCTTC.